This T cell receptor beta chain was recovered during a study of neoadjuvant nivolumab and ipilimumab in lung cancer. Produced via immunoSEQ multiplex PCR; TCRdb's table is partial and in-frame only. The sample shows about 38,000 clones, roughly 87% of them seen only once. CDR1 is SGDLS, CDR2 YYNGEE, per germline. The CDR3 has 13 amino acids. Trimming cost V 2 bases and J 2 bases, with 7 bases left between them. The input for sequencing was peripheral blood, taken before neoadjuvant nivolumab, alone or with ipilimumab. J is TRBJ1-2 and V is TRBV9; D is perhaps TRBD1 (5 bases). This TCR derives from an adult with non-small cell lung cancer. The CDR3 here is CASSVWDNYGYTF. The CDR3 DNA sequence: TGTGCCAGCAGCGTTTGGGACAACTATGGCTACACCTTC.